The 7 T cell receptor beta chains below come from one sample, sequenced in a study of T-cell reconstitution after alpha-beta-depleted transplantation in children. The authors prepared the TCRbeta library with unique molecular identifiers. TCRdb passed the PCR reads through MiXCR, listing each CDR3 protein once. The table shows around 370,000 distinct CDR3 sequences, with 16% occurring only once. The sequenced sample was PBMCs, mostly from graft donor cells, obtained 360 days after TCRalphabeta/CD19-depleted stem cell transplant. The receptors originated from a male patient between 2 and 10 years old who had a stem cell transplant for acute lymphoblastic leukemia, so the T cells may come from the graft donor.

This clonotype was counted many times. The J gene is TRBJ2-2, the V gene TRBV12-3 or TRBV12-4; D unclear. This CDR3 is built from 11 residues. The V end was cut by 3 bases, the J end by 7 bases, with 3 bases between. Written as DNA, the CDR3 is TGTGCCAGCAGTTTTATCGGGGAGCTGTTTTTT. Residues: CASSFIGELFF.

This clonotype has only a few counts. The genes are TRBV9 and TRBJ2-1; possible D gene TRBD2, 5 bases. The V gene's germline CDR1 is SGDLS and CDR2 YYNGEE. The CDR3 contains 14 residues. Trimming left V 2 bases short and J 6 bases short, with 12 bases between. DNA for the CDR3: TGTGCCAGCAGCGTGGGAGTTAGCCCCAATGAGCAGTTCTTC. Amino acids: CASSVGVSPNEQFF. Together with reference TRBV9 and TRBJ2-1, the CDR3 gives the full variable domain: DSGVTQTPKHLITATGQRVTLRCSPRSGDLSVYWYQQSLDQGLQFLIQYYNGEERAKGNILERFSAQQFPDLHSELNLSSLELGDSALYFCASSVGVSPNEQFFGPGTRLTVL.

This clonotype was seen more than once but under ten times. DNA of the CDR3: TGCAGTGCTAGAGGCCGGACAGTCCAAGAGACCCAGTACTTC. Translating gives CSARGRTVQETQYF. The rearrangement uses TRBV20-1 and TRBJ2-5; tentative D call: TRBD1 (6 bases). CDR1 and CDR2 from the germline V gene are DFQATT and SNEGSKA (reference sequence). The CDR3 has 14 amino acids. Trimming removed 1 base from V and 1 base from J, with 10 bases in between.

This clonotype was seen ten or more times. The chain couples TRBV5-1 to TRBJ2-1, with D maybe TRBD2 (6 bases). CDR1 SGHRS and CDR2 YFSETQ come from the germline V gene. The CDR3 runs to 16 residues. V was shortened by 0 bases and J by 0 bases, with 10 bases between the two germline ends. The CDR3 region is CASSLDAGLSYNEQFF. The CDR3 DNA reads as TGCGCCAGCAGCTTGGACGCGGGGCTCTCCTACAATGAGCAGTTCTTC.

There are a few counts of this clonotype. Here the CDR3 reads CASSSERRDIYNEQFF. CDR3 in DNA: TGTGCCAGCAGTTCAGAGAGGCGGGATATCTACAATGAGCAGTTCTTC. The rearrangement uses TRBV28 and TRBJ2-1, with TRBD2 as a possible D gene (6 bases). The CDR3 runs 16 residues. V shed 4 bases and J shed 3 bases, with 16 bases lying between them. Per the germline V gene, CDR1 is MDHEN and CDR2 is SYDVKM.

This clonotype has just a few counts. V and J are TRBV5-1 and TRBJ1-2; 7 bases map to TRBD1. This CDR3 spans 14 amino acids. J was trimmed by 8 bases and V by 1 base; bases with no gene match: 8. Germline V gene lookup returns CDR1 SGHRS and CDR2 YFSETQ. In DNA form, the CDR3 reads TGCGCCAGCAGCTTGCCGGGAGGGGGCCCGGGCTACACCTTC. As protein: CASSLPGGGPGYTF.

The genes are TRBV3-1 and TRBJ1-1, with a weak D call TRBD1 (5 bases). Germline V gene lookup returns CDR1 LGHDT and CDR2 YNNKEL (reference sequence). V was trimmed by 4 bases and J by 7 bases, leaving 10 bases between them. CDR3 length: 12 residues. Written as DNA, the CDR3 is TGTGCCAGCAGCCGGGGACCGCGTGAAGCTTTCTTT. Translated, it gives CASSRGPREAFF.